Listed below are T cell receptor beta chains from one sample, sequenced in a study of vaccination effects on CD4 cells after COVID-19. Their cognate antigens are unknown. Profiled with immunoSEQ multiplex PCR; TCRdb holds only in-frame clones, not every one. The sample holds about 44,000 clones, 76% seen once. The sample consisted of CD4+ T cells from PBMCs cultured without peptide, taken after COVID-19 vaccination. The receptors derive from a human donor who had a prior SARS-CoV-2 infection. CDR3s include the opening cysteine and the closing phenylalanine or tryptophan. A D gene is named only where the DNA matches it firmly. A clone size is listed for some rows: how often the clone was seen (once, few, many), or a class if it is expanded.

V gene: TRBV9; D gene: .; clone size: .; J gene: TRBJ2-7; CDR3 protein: CASSTGSFSGTLEQYF; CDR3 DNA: TGTGCCAGCAGCACAGGATCGTTCTCTGGTACCCTAGAACAGTACTTC
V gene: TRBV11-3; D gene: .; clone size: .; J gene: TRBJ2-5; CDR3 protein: CASSLGQKETQYF; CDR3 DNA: TGTGCCAGCAGCTTAGGGCAGAAAGAGACCCAGTACTTC
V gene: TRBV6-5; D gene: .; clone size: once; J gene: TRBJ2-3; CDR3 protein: CASRFLGDTDTQYF; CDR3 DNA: TGTGCCAGCCGGTTCCTGGGAGACACAGATACGCAGTATTTT
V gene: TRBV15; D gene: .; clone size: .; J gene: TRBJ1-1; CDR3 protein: CATSRDPNTEAFF; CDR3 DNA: TGTGCCACCAGCAGAGATCCCAACACTGAAGCTTTCTTT
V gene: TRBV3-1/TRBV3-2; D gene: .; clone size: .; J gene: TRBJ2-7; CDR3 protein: CASSQGGLRVEQYF; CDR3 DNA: TGTGCCAGCAGCCAAGGGGGGCTTCGGGTCGAGCAGTACTTC
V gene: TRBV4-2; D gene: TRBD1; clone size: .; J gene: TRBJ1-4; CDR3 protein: CASSPLSTYGQGEKLFF; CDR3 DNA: TGTGCCAGCAGCCCTTTGTCCACCTATGGACAGGGTGAAAAACTGTTTTTT
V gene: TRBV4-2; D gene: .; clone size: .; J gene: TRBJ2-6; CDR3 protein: CASSQGELRDSGANVLTF; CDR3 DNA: TGTGCCAGCAGCCAGGGGGAGTTGAGGGACTCTGGGGCCAACGTCCTGACTTTC
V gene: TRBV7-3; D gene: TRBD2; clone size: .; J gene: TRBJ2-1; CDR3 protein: CASSLSRGSGNEQFF; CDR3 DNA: TGTGCCAGCAGCTTATCTCGCGGGAGCGGGAATGAGCAGTTCTTC
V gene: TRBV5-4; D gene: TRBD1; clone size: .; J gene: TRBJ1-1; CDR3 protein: CASSPGQGSSNTEAFF; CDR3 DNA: TGTGCCAGCAGCCCAGGACAGGGTAGTAGTAACACTGAAGCTTTCTTT
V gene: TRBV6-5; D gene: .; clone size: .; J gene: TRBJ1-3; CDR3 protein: CASSYDRASGNTIYF; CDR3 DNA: TGTGCCAGCAGTTACGATAGGGCCTCTGGAAACACCATATATTTT
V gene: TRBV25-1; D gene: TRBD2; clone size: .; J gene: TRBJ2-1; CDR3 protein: CASRRSGSNEQFF; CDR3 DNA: TGTGCCAGCAGACGTAGCGGGAGCAATGAGCAGTTCTTC
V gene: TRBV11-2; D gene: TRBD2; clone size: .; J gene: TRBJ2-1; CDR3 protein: CASSFRAGGSAVDEQFF; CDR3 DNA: TGTGCCAGCAGCTTTAGGGCGGGAGGCTCGGCGGTAGATGAGCAGTTCTTC
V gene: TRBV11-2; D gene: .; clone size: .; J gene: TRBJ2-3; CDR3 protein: CASSLEREGVTQYF; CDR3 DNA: TGTGCCAGCAGCTTAGAAAGGGAGGGGGTTACGCAGTATTTT
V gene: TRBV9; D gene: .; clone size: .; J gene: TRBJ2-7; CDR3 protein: CASSESPVRFEEQYF; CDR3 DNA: TGTGCCAGCAGCGAGTCCCCTGTGAGGTTTGAAGAGCAGTACTTC
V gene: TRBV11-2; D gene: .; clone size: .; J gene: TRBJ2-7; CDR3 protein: CASSFDDGIYEQYF; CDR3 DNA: TGTGCCAGCAGCTTCGATGACGGGATCTACGAGCAGTACTTC
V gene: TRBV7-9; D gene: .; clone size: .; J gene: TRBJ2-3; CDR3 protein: CASSFPPGPSNTDTQYF; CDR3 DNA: TGTGCCAGCAGCTTTCCCCCAGGACCGTCGAACACAGATACGCAGTATTTT
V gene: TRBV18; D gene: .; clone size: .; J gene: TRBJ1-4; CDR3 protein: CASSPRTATNEKLFF; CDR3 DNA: TGTGCCAGCTCTCCCCGGACAGCAACTAATGAAAAACTGTTTTTT
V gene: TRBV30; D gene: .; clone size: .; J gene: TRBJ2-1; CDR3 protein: CAWRNQGGNYNEQFF; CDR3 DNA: TGTGCCTGGAGAAACCAAGGGGGGAACTACAATGAGCAGTTCTTC
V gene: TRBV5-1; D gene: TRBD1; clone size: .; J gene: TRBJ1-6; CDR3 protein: CASSLVGQANSPLHF; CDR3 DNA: TGCGCCAGCAGCTTGGTGGGACAGGCAAATTCACCCCTCCACTTT
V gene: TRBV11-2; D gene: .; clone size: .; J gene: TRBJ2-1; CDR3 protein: CASSLDWGAEQFF; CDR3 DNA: TGTGCCAGCAGCTTAGACTGGGGGGCTGAGCAGTTCTTC
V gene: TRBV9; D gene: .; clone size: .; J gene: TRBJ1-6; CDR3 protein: CASSRSDSPLHF; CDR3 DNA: TGTGCCAGCAGTAGGAGTGATTCACCCCTCCACTTT
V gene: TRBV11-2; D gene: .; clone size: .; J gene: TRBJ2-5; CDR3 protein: CASSFHIETQYF; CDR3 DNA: TGTGCCAGCAGCTTCCACATCGAGACCCAGTACTTC
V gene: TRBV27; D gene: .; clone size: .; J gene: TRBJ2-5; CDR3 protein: CASQGPGETQYF; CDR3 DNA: TGTGCCAGCCAGGGGCCGGGAGAGACCCAGTACTTC
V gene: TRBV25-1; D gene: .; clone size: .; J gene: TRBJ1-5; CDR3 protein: CASSDRGEGNQPQHF; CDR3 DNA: TGTGCCAGCAGTGACCGAGGGGAGGGCAATCAGCCCCAGCATTTT
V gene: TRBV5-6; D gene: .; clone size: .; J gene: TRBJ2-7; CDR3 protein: CASSLDRSIYEQYF; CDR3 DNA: TGTGCCAGCAGCTTAGACAGGAGCATCTACGAGCAGTACTTC
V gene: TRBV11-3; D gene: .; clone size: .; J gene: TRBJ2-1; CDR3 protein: CASGTERYNEQFF; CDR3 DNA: TGTGCCAGCGGGACCGAAAGATACAATGAGCAGTTCTTC